These 15 T cell receptor beta chains were sequenced from one sample in a study of regulatory T cells in long-lasting Graves disease. CDR3 regions were amplified by Arm-PCR using iRepertoire HTBI primers to build TCR beta libraries. TCRdb processed the multiplex PCR reads anew with MiXCR; each CDR3 protein has one entry. The sample has hundreds of thousands of distinct CDR3 sequences, under 20% seen once. Time point specified: newly diagnosed GD, antithyroid drugs for less than 3 months. The TCR library was made from RNA that had been extracted from PBMCs in TRIzol. This sample was shared with a second study, whose subject was T cells in Graves' hyperthyroidism and ophthalmopathy.

Specimen: peripheral blood mononuclear cells (PBMCs), collected at new diagnosis, from a patient treated with antithyroid drugs. The origin of the receptors is a woman between 25 and 40 years old with Graves disease.

This clonotype was seen many times. This rearrangement joins TRBV7-2 to TRBJ1-1; D gene ambiguous. Germline-derived CDR1 and CDR2 are SGHTA and FQGNSA. The CDR3 runs to 13 residues. Trimming removed 6 bases at V and 4 bases at J, with 12 bases between. CDR3 loop: CASSLSMGTEAFF. DNA of the CDR3: TGTGCCAGCAGTTTGTCCATGGGCACTGAAGCTTTCTTT.

This clonotype was seen at least ten times. The chain joins TRBV7-9 to TRBJ2-5, with D perhaps matching TRBD2 (7 bases). Trimming removed 6 bases from V and 1 base from J, with 12 bases in between. Germline assignment: CDR1 SEHNR and CDR2 FQNEAQ (reference sequence). This CDR3 comprises 14 residues. CDR3 nucleotide sequence: TGTGCCAGCAGGGGGGGGGCCCCCCAAGAGACCCAGTACTTC. It specifies CASRGGAPQETQYF.

This clonotype has only a few counts. This chain connects TRBV24-1 to TRBJ2-1; TRBD1 matches 9 bases. Germline V gene data show CDR1 as KGHDR and CDR2 as SFDVKD. The CDR3 sequence is 13 residues long. With V trimmed by 10 bases and J by 7 bases, 7 bases remained unmatched. The CDR3 sequence is CATWDRESNEQFF. The DNA of the CDR3 is TGTGCCACATGGGACAGGGAGTCAAATGAGCAGTTCTTC.

In this sample, this clonotype turned up many times. This chain connects TRBV12-3 or TRBV12-4 to TRBJ2-1; D is perhaps TRBD2 (5 bases). CDR3 size: 13 residues. Trimming shortened V by 4 bases and J by 9 bases, and 13 bases separated the two germline ends. CDR3 nucleotide sequence: TGTGCCAGCAGTTCCCTCTCTAGCAGTGAGCAGTTCTTC. Amino acid sequence: CASSSLSSSEQFF.

This clonotype was recorded many times. This chain links TRBV6-1 with TRBJ1-1; no firm D call. Germline CDR1 MNHNS, CDR2 SASEGT. Trimming pared 1 base from V and 3 bases from J, leaving 6 bases between. The CDR3 is made up of 13 amino acids. CDR3 coding DNA: TGTGCCAGCAGTGAAGGGGAGTACACTGAAGCTTTCTTT. Translated, it gives CASSEGEYTEAFF.

This clonotype was seen repeatedly, ten times or more. The chain is built from TRBV3-1 and TRBJ2-1, with TRBD2 as a possible D gene (6 bases). This CDR3 is 12 amino acids long. V was shortened by 7 bases and J by 9 bases, with 13 bases between the two germline ends. The V gene's germline CDR1 is LGHDT and CDR2 YNNKEL (reference sequence). This CDR3 is CASNRLGGEQFF. The CDR3 coding sequence is TGTGCCAGCAACCGGCTGGGGGGTGAGCAGTTCTTC.

A few counts support this clonotype. This sequence joins TRBV28 and TRBJ2-2, with TRBD1 matching over 8 bases. Germline V lookup: CDR1 MDHEN, CDR2 SYDVKM. V lost 8 bases and J lost 7; bases outside the gene matches: 12. This CDR3 is built from 15 residues. CDR3 residues: CASAGRTGKDGELFF. The CDR3 DNA follows: TGTGCCAGCGCTGGGAGGACAGGGAAGGACGGGGAGCTGTTTTTT.

This clonotype was counted between two and nine times. This chain uses TRBV11-2 with TRBJ2-1, with 13 bases fitting TRBD2. The J segment lost 5 bases and the V segment lost 3 bases, leaving 13 bases of the junction unmatched. Germline CDR1 and CDR2: SGHAT and FQNNGV. The CDR3 contains 19 residues. The CDR3 DNA reads TGTGCCAGCAGCTTTGTTCTTGGGACTAGCGGGGTTCGTAACAATGAGCAGTTCTTC. Its translation: CASSFVLGTSGVRNNEQFF.

The chain employs TRBV18 and TRBJ2-1, with D hard to call. In germline, CDR1 is KGHSH, CDR2 LQKENI. The V gene lost 6 bases and the J gene lost 10 bases, with 10 bases spanning the gap. CDR3 length: 11 amino acids. For the CDR3, the DNA is TGTGCCAGCTCCGGTTCCACCGAGCAGTTCTTC. As protein: CASSGSTEQFF.

The chain recombines TRBV5-1 with TRBJ2-5, with D possibly matching TRBD1 (6 bases). The V end lost 1 base, the J end lost 4 bases, and 14 bases lay between the germline ends. The germline CDR1 and CDR2 sequences are SGHRS and YFSETQ. CDR3 size: 15 residues. CDR3 sequence: CASSLSGTTLETQYF. The CDR3 nucleotides are TGCGCCAGCAGCTTGTCCGGGACAACGTTAGAGACCCAGTACTTC.

The table lists this clonotype with a few counts. V usage is TRBV7-3 and J usage is TRBJ2-7; 8 bases are shared with TRBD2. The V and J ends lost 5 bases and 7 bases, in that order; junction bases with no gene match: 10. Germline V gives CDR1 SGHTA, CDR2 FQGTGA. This CDR3 is built from 14 residues. The CDR3 loop is CASSALSAGGEQYF. CDR3 bases: TGTGCCAGCAGCGCCTTGTCCGCGGGAGGAGAGCAGTACTTC.

The chain recombines TRBV9 with TRBJ2-5; D ambiguous. Germline V gene sequence: CDR1 SGDLS, CDR2 YYNGEE. Trimming took off 3 bases at V and 4 bases at J, with 13 bases between the two ends. This CDR3 is 14 amino acids long. DNA for the CDR3: TGTGCCAGCAGCGCCAATTTGGGTTCAGAGACCCAGTACTTC. It encodes CASSANLGSETQYF.

The CDR3 DNA sequence: TGTGCCAGCAGCCGGTGGGCGTACAATGAGCAGTTCTTC. Its translation: CASSRWAYNEQFF. This chain links TRBV28 with TRBJ2-1; D is unresolved. The CDR3 contains 13 residues. Germline V gives CDR1 MDHEN, CDR2 SYDVKM. Trimming pared 6 bases from V and 4 bases from J, leaving 10 bases between.

This clonotype has more than one count but fewer than ten. The chain uses TRBV5-1 and TRBJ2-5; maybe TRBD2 (6 bases). V lost 3 bases to trimming and J lost 4 bases, with 19 bases between them. This CDR3 region has 16 residues. The V gene's germline CDR1 is SGHRS and CDR2 YFSETQ. In DNA form, the CDR3 reads TGCGCCAGCAGCTCAGCAAAAACTAGCAACATAGAGACCCAGTACTTC. This gives the protein CASSSAKTSNIETQYF.

This chain links TRBV10-1 with TRBJ1-2; D uncertain. Trimming removed 0 bases from V and 4 bases from J, with 6 bases in between. CDR1 is WNHNN and CDR2 is SYGVQD in the germline V gene (reference sequence). The CDR3 loop spans 13 amino acids. DNA of the CDR3: TGCGCCAGCAGTGAGTCGATAGGCTATGGCTACACCTTC. The encoded protein is CASSESIGYGYTF.